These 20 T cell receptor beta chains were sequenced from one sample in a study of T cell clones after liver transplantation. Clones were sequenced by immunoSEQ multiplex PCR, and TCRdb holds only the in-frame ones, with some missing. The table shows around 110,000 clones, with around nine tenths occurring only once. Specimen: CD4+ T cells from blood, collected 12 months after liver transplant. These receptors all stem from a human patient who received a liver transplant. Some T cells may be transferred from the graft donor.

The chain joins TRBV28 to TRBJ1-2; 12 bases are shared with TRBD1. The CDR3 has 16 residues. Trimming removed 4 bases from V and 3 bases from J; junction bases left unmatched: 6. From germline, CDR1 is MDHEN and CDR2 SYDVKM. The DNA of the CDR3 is TGTGCCAGCAGTTCGGGACAGGGGGCGCGGGACTATGGCTACACCTTC. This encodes CASSSGQGARDYGYTF.

The CDR3 spells CASSLGTVNQPQHF. CDR3 DNA: TGCGCCAGCAGCCTCGGGACGGTCAATCAGCCCCAGCATTTT. V and J are TRBV10-2 and TRBJ1-5, with D perhaps TRBD1 (5 bases). This CDR3 is built from 14 residues. The germline V and J ends were trimmed by 6 bases and 3 bases, with 12 bases remaining between them. Germline CDR1 is WSHSY and CDR2 is SAAADI.

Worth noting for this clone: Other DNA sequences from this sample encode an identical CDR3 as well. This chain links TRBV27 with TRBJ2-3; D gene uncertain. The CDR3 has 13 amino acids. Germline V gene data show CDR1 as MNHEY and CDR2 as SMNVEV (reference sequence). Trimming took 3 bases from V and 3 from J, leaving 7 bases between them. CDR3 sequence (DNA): TGTGCCAGCAGTTTTCGAGGAACAGATACGCAGTATTTT. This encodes CASSFRGTDTQYF.

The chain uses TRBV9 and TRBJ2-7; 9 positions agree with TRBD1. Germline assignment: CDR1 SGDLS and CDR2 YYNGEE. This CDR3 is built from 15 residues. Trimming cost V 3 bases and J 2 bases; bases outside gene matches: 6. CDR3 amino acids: CASSAGQGSAYEQYF. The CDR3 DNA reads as TGTGCCAGCAGCGCCGGACAGGGGAGTGCCTACGAGCAGTACTTC.

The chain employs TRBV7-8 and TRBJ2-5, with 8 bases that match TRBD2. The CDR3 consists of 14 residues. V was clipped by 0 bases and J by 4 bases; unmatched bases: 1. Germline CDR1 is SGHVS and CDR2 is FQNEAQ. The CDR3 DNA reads TGTGCCAGCAGCTTAGCTAGCGGGACAGAGACCCAGTACTTC. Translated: CASSLASGTETQYF.

CDR3: CASSILARRPYNEQFF. CDR3 nucleotides: TGTGCCAGCAGCATACTAGCACGAAGACCGTACAATGAGCAGTTCTTC. The rearrangement uses TRBV6-6 and TRBJ2-1; D is possibly TRBD2 (6 bases). CDR1 is MNHNY, CDR2 SVGAGI, per germline (reference sequence). The CDR3 loop spans 16 amino acids. V was trimmed by 6 bases and J by 4 bases, leaving 19 bases between them.

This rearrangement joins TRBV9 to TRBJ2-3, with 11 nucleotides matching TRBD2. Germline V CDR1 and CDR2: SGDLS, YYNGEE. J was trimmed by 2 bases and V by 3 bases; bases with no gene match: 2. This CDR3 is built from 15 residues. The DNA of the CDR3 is TGTGCCAGCAGCGGGGGACTAGCGGACACAGATACGCAGTATTTT. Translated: CASSGGLADTDTQYF.

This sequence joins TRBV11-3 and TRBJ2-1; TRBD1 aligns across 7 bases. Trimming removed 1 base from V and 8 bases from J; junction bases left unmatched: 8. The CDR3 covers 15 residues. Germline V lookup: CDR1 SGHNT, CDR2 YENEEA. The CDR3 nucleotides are TGTGCCAGCAGCTTAGGAACAGGGGAAGTCCATGAGCAGTTCTTC. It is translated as CASSLGTGEVHEQFF.

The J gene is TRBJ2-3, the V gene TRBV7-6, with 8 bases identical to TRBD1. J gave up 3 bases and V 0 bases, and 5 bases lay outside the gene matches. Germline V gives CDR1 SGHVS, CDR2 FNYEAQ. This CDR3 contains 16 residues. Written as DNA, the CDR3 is TGTGCCAGCAGCTTAGCCGGACAGGGCGGGACAGATACGCAGTATTTT. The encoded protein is CASSLAGQGGTDTQYF.

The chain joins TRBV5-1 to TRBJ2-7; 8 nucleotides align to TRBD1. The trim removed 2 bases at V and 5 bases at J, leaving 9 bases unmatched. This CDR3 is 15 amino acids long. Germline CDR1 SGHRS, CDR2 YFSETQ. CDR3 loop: CASSLRGQVFDEQYF. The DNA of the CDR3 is TGCGCCAGCAGCTTACGGGGACAGGTGTTCGACGAGCAGTACTTC. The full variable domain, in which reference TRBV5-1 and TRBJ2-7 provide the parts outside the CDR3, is KAGVTQTPRYLIKTRGQQVTLSCSPISGHRSVSWYQQTPGQGLQFLFEYFSETQRNKGNFPGRFSGRQFSNSRSEMNVSTLELGDSALYLCASSLRGQVFDEQYFGPGTRLTVT.

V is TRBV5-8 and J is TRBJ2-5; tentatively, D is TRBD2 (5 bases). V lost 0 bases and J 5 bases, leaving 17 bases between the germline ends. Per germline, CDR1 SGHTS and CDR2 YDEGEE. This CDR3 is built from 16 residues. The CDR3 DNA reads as TGTGCCAGCAGCTTGGCCTTGAGCGGCGACGGGGAGACCCAGTACTTC. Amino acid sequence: CASSLALSGDGETQYF.

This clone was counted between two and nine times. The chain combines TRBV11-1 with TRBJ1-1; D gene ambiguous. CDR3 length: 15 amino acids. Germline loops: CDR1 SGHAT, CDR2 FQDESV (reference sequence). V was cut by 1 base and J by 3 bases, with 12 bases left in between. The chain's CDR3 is CASSLESGVYTEAFF. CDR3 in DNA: TGTGCCAGCAGCTTAGAAAGCGGAGTTTACACTGAAGCTTTCTTT.

Written as DNA, the CDR3 is TGTGCCAGCAGTTACTCCGGACAGGGGCTCGGGGAGCAGTACTTC. It specifies CASSYSGQGLGEQYF. V gene TRBV6-6 combines with J gene TRBJ2-7; TRBD1 agrees at 9 bases. This CDR3 is 15 amino acids long. Losses at the gene ends were 0 bases for V and 7 bases for J; bases not matched to a gene: 7. Germline loops: CDR1 MNHNY, CDR2 SVGAGI (reference sequence).

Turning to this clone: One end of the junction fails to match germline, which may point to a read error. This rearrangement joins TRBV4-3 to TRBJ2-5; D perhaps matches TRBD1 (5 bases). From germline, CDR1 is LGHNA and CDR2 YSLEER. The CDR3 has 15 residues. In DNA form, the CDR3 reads TGCGCCAGCAGCCAAGGATACAGGAATCAAGACACCCAGTACTTC. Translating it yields CASSQGYRNQDTQYF.

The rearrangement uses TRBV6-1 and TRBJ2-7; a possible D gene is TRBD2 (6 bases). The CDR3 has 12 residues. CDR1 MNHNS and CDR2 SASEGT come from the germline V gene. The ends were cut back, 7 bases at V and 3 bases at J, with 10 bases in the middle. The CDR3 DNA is TGTGCCAGCACCAGACTAGGCTACGAGCAGTACTTC. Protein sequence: CASTRLGYEQYF.

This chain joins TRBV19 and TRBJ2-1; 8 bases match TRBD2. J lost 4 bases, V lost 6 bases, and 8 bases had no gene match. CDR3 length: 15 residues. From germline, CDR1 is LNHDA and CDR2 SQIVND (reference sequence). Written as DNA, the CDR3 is TGTGCCAGTAGGGATGGGACTAGTCTGTACAATGAGCAGTTCTTC. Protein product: CASRDGTSLYNEQFF.

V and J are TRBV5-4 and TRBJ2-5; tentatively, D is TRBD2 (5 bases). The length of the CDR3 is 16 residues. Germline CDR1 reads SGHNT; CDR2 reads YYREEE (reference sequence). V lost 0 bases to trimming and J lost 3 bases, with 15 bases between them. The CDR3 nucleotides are TGTGCCAGCAGCTTGGGGGCGGGTCGGATGGAAGAGACCCAGTACTTC. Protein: CASSLGAGRMEETQYF.

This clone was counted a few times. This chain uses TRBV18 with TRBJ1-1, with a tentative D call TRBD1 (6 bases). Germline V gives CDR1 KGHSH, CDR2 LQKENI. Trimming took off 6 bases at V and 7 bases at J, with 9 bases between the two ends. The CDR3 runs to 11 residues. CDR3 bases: TGTGCCAGCTCCATGGACAGTGAAGCTTTCTTT. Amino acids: CASSMDSEAFF.

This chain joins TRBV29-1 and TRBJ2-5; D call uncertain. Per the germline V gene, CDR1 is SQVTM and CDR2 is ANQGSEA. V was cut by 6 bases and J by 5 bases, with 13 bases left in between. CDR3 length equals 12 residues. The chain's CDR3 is CSVLPPGETQYF. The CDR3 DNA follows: TGCAGCGTGCTACCCCCTGGCGAGACCCAGTACTTC. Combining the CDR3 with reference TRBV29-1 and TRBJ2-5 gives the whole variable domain SAVISQKPSRDICQRGTSLTIQCQVDSQVTMMFWYRQQPGQSLTLIATANQGSEATYESGFVIDKFPISRPNLTFSTLTVSNMSPEDSSIYLCSVLPPGETQYFGPGTRLLVL.

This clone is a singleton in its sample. CDR3 nucleotide sequence: TGTGCCAGCAGCTTGCGGACAGGGAGCCACGAGCAGTACTTC. Its translation is CASSLRTGSHEQYF. This chain links TRBV5-4 with TRBJ2-7, with 8 bases lining up with TRBD1. The CDR3 contains 14 residues. J lost 5 bases, V lost 1 base, and 5 bases had no gene match. Germline V gene sequence: CDR1 SGHNT, CDR2 YYREEE (reference sequence). Looking up the rest from reference TRBV5-4 and TRBJ2-7 gives the full variable domain: ETGVTQSPTHLIKTRGQQVTLRCSSQSGHNTVSWYQQALGQGPQFIFQYYREEENGRGNFPPRFSGLQFPNYSSELNVNALELDDSALYLCASSLRTGSHEQYFGPGTRLTVT.